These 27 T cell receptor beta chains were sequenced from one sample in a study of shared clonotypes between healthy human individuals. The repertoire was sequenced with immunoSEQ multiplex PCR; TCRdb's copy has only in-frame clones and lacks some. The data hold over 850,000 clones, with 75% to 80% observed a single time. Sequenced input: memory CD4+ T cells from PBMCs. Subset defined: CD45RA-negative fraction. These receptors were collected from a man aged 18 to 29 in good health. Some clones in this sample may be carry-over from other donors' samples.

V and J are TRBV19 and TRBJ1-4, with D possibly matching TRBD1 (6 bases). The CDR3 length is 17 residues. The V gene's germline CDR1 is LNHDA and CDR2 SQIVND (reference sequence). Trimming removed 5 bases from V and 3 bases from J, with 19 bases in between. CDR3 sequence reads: CASSQGRGPQANEKLFF. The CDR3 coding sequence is TGTGCCAGTAGTCAGGGCAGGGGCCCTCAGGCTAATGAAAAACTGTTTTTT.

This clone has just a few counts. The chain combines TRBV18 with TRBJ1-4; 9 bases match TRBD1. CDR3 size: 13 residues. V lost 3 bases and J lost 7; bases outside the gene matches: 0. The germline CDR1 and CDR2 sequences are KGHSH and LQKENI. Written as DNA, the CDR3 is TGTGCCAGCTCACCGGGACAGGGTGAAAAACTGTTTTTT. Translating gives CASSPGQGEKLFF.

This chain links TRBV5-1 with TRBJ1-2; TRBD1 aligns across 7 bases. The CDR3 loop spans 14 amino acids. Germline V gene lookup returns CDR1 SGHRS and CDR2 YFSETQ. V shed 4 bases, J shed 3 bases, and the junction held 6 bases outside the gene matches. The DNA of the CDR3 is TGCGCCAGCAGCGGACAGGCTGGGGACTATGGCTACACCTTC. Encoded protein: CASSGQAGDYGYTF.

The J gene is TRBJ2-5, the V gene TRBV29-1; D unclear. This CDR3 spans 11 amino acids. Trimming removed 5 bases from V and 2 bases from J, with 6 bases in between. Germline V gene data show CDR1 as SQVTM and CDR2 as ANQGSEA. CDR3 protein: CSVRPQETQYF. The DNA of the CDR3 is TGCAGCGTTCGTCCTCAAGAGACCCAGTACTTC.

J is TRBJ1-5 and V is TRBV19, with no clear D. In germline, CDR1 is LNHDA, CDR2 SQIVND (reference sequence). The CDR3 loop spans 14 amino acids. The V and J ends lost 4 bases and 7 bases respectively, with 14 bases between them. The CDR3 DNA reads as TGTGCCAGTAGTAGGGCGCCAACCCCCCAGCCCCAGCATTTT. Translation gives CASSRAPTPQPQHF. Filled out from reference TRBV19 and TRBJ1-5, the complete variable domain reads DGGITQSPKYLFRKEGQNVTLSCEQNLNHDAMYWYRQDPGQGLRLIYYSQIVNDFQKGDIAEGYSVSREKKESFPLTVTSAQKNPTAFYLCASSRAPTPQPQHFGDGTRLSIL.

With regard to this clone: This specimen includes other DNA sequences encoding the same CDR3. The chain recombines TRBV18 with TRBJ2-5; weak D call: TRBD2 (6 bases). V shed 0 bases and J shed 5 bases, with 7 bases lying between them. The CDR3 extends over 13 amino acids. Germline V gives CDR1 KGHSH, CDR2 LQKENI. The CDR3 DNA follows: TGTGCCAGCTCACCACCAGGGAGGGAGACCCAGTACTTC. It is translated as CASSPPGRETQYF.

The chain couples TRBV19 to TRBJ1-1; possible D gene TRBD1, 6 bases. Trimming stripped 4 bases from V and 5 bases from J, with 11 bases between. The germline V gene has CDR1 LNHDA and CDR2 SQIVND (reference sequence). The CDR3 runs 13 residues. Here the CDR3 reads CASSTTGTTEAFF. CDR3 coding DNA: TGTGCCAGTAGTACCACCGGGACAACTGAAGCTTTCTTT.

The CDR3 DNA follows: TGTGCCAGCAGCTCACACCCAGAGGGACTAGCGGGAGTAGACGAGCAGTTCTTC. Residues: CASSSHPEGLAGVDEQFF. This sequence joins TRBV7-7 and TRBJ2-1; 14 positions agree with TRBD2. The CDR3 covers 18 residues. V lost 4 bases and J lost 10; bases outside the gene matches: 15. Per the germline V gene, CDR1 is SSHAT and CDR2 is FNYEAQ (reference sequence).

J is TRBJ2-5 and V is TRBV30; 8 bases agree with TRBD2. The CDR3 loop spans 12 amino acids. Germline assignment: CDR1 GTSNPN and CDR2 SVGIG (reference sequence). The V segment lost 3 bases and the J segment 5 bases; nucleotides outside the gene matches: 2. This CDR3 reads CAWRSGGETQYF. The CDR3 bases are TGTGCCTGGAGAAGCGGGGGCGAGACCCAGTACTTC.

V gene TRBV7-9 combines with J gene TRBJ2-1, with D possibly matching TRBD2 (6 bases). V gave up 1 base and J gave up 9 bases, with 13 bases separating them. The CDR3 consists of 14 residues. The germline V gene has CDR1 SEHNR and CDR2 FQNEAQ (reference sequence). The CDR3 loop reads CASSLGDGRTEQFF. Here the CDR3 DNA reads TGTGCCAGCAGCTTAGGGGATGGGAGGACTGAGCAGTTCTTC. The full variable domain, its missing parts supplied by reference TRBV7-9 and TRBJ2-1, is DTGVSQNPRHKITKRGQNVTFRCDPISEHNRLYWYRQTLGQGPEFLTYFQNEAQLEKSRLLSDRFSAERPKGSFSTLEIQRTEQGDSAMYLCASSLGDGRTEQFFGPGTRLTVL.

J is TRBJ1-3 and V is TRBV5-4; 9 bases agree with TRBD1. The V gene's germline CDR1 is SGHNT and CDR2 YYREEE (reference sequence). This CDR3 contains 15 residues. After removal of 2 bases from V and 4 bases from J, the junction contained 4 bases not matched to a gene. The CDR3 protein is CASSFGGTGGNTIYF. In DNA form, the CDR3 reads TGTGCCAGCAGCTTTGGGGGGACAGGGGGAAACACCATATATTTT.

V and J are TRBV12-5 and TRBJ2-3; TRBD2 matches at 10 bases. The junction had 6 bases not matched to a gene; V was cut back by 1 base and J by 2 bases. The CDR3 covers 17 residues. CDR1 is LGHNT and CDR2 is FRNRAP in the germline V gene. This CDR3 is CASGLGVLAGNTDTQYF. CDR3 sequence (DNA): TGTGCTAGTGGTTTGGGCGTACTAGCGGGAAACACAGATACGCAGTATTTT.

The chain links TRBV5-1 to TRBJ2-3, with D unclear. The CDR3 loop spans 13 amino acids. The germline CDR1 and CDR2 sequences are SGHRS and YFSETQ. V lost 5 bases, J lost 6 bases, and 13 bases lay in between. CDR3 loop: CASSQLLSDTQYF. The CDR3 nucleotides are TGCGCCAGCAGTCAACTACTGTCCGATACGCAGTATTTT.

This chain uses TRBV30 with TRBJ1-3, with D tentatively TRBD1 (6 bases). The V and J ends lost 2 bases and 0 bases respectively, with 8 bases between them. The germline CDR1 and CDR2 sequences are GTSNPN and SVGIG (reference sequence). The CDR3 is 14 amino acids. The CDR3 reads CAWSLGGSGNTIYF. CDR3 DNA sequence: TGTGCCTGGAGTTTAGGGGGCTCTGGAAACACCATATATTTT.

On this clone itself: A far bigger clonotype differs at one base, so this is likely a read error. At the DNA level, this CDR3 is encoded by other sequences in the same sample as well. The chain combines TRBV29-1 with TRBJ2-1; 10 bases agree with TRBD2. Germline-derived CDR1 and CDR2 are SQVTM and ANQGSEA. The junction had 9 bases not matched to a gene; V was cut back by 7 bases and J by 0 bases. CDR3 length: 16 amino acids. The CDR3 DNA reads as TGCAGCGGGGGAGGTAGCGGGAGGAGCTCCTACAATGAGCAGTTCTTC. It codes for CSGGGSGRSSYNEQFF.

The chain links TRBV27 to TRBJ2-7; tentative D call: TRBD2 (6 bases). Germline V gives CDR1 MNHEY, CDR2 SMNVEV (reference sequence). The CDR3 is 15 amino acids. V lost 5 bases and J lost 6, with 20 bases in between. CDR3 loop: CASSPTLTGVGEQYF. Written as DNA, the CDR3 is TGTGCCAGCAGTCCCACCCTGACGGGGGTGGGCGAGCAGTACTTC.

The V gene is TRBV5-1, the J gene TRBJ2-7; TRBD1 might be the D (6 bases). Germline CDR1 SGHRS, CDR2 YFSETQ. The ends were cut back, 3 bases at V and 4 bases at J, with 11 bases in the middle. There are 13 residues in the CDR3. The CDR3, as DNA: TGCGCCAGCAGCTGGGCACAGGGTTACGAGCAGTACTTC. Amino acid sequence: CASSWAQGYEQYF. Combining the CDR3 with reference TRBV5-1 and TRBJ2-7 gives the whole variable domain KAGVTQTPRYLIKTRGQQVTLSCSPISGHRSVSWYQQTPGQGLQFLFEYFSETQRNKGNFPGRFSGRQFSNSRSEMNVSTLELGDSALYLCASSWAQGYEQYFGPGTRLTVT.

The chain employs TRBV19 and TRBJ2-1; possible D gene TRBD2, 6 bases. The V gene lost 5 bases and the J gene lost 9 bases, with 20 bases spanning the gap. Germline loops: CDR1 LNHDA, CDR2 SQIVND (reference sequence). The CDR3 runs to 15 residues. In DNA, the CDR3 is TGTGCCAGTAGTTTCATAACGGGAGAGGTTGGTGAGCAGTTCTTC. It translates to CASSFITGEVGEQFF.

CDR3 sequence (DNA): TGTGCCAGCTCACTAAACCTGTTGGGGACTAGCGGGTCCTACGAGCAGTACTTC. Translation: CASSLNLLGTSGSYEQYF. The rearrangement links TRBV18 to TRBJ2-7, with 12 bases fitting TRBD2. Germline CDR1 reads KGHSH; CDR2 reads LQKENI. V dropped 4 bases and J dropped 1; count of bases not matched to a gene: 11. CDR3 size: 18 residues.

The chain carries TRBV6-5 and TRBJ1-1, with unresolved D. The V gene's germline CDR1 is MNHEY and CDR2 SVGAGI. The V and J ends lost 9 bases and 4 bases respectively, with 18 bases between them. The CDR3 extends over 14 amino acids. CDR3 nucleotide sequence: TGTGCCAGTATCAATCCCGGGGTGGTCACTGAAGCTTTCTTT. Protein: CASINPGVVTEAFF.

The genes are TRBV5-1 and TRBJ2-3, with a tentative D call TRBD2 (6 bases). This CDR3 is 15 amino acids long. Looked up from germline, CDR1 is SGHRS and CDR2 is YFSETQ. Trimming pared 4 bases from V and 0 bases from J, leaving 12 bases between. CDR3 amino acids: CASSIAAPSTDTQYF. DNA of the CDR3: TGCGCCAGCAGCATAGCGGCCCCTAGCACAGATACGCAGTATTTT. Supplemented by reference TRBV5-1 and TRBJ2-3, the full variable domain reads KAGVTQTPRYLIKTRGQQVTLSCSPISGHRSVSWYQQTPGQGLQFLFEYFSETQRNKGNFPGRFSGRQFSNSRSEMNVSTLELGDSALYLCASSIAAPSTDTQYFGPGTRLTVL.

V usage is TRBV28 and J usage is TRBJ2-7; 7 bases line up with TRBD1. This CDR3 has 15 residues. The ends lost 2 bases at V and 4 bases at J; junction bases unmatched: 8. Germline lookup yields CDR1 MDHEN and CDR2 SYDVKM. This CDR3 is CASSLPTGQAYEQYF. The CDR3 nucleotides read TGTGCCAGCAGTTTACCCACTGGACAGGCATACGAGCAGTACTTC.

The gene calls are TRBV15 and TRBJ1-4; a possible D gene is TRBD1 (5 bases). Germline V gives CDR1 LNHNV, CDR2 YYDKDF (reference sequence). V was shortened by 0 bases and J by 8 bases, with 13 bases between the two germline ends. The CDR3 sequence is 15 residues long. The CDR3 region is CATSRDPRQGEKLFF. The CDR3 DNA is TGTGCCACCAGCAGAGATCCGCGGCAGGGAGAAAAACTGTTTTTT.

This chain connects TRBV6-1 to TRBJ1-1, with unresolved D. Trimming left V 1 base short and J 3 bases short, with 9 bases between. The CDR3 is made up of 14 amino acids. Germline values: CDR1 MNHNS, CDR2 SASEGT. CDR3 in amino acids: CASSEVTGYTEAFF. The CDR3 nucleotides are TGTGCCAGCAGTGAAGTAACGGGGTACACTGAAGCTTTCTTT.

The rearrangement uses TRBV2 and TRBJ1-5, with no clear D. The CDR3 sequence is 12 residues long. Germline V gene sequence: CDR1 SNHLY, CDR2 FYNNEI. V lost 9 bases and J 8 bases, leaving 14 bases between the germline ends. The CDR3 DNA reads TGTGCCAGTAACAAATGGGGAGAGCCCCAGCATTTT. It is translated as CASNKWGEPQHF.

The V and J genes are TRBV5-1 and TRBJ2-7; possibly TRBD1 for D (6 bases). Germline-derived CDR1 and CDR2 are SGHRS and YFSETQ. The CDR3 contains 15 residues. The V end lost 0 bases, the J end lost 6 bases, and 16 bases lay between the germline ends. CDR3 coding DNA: TGCGCCAGCAGCTTGGGGCAGGGGAGTATTGGCGAGCAGTACTTC. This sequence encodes CASSLGQGSIGEQYF.

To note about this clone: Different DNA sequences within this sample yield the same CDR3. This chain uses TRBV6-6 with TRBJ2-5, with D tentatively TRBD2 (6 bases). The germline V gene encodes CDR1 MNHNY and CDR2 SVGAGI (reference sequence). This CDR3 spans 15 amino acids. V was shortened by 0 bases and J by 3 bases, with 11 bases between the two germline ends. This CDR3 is CASSYSGGTEETQYF. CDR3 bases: TGTGCCAGCAGTTACTCCGGCGGGACCGAAGAGACCCAGTACTTC.